This T cell receptor (beta chain) was sequenced in a study of cytomegalovirus exposure and HLA in healthy donors. The study's findings and limits: Accounts indicate the classifier identified cytomegalovirus status with strong specificity and sensitivity. A previous analysis found most TCR beta V segments productive roughly 87% or roughly 30% of the time. Only CMV serostatus was available as immune exposure information.

On this clone: Antigen specificity is unknown.

Every donor was a healthy person donating bone marrow. Primers for the PCR totalled 60 Vbeta and 13 Jbeta. Libraries were prepared by immunoSEQ multiplex PCR; TCRdb keeps only in-frame clonotypes and omits some of them. This table holds around 130,000 clones, about 82% found once. The V gene lost 0 bases and the J gene lost 7 bases, with 16 bases spanning the gap. The germline CDR1 and CDR2 sequences are SEHNR and FQNEAQ (reference sequence). The CDR3 spans 16 residues. This sequence was found in a boy younger than 18 in good health and CMV-seronegative. The material sequenced was PBMCs. V gene TRBV7-9 combines with J gene TRBJ2-1; perhaps TRBD1 as D (6 bases). The CDR3 loop reads CASSLAGAGPWNEQFF. Written as DNA, the CDR3 is TGTGCCAGCAGCTTAGCGGGGGCAGGACCTTGGAATGAGCAGTTCTTC.